This passage covers 14 T cell receptor beta chains from one sample sequenced in a study of blood T cell repertoires in COVID-19. The repertoire was sequenced with immunoSEQ multiplex PCR; TCRdb's copy has only in-frame clones and lacks some. Of about 270,000 clones listed, about 83% are singletons. Sequenced input: peripheral blood. These receptors were taken from a woman older than 75 with COVID-19, enrolled during active disease.

The genes are TRBV21-1 and TRBJ1-5; TRBD1 reflects the table's D call only, with no check against the DNA. TRBV21-1 is tagged as a pseudogene. This CDR3 spans 17 amino acids. CDR3 amino acids: CASSYPRGTVNNQPQHF. DNA for the CDR3: TGTGCCAGCAGCTACCCCCGTGGGACAGTTAACAATCAGCCCCAGCATTTT.

The chain links TRBV19 to TRBJ1-4, with 12 positions matching TRBD1. This CDR3 is built from 18 residues. Germline V lookup: CDR1 LNHDA, CDR2 SQIVND (reference sequence). Unmatched junction bases numbered 10, after V lost 5 bases and J lost 3 bases. The CDR3 loop is CASSARDRGRVANEKLFF. CDR3 nucleotides: TGTGCCAGTAGTGCCCGGGACAGGGGGCGCGTAGCTAATGAAAAACTGTTTTTT.

This rearrangement joins TRBV19 to TRBJ1-2; the match to TRBD1 covers 8 bases. The CDR3 is 13 residues long. The V gene end was trimmed by 6 bases and the J gene end by 4 bases; junction bases not matched to a gene: 4. Germline V gene data show CDR1 as LNHDA and CDR2 as SQIVND (reference sequence). CDR3 DNA: TGTGCCAGTAGGGCAGGGGGCGTCTATGGCTACACCTTC. Encoded protein: CASRAGGVYGYTF.

This chain uses TRBV7-6 with TRBJ1-1; 7 bases line up with TRBD1. V gave up 5 bases and J gave up 5 bases; unmatched junction bases: 11. The CDR3 loop spans 15 amino acids. Germline V gives CDR1 SGHVS, CDR2 FNYEAQ. As DNA, the CDR3 is TGTGCCAGCAGCCCCCTAGAGGGGGCGATGACTGAAGCTTTCTTT. Translated: CASSPLEGAMTEAFF.

The rearrangement links TRBV27 to TRBJ1-6, with 7 bases fitting TRBD1. The CDR3 is made up of 14 amino acids. V lost 7 bases to trimming and J lost 9 bases; unmatched junction nucleotides: 9. Germline V CDR1 and CDR2: MNHEY, SMNVEV (reference sequence). DNA for the CDR3: TGTGCCAGCACCCAAGACAGGGTTGGTTCACCCCTCCACTTT. Protein: CASTQDRVGSPLHF.

J is TRBJ1-5 and V is TRBV28, with a possible D match to TRBD1 (6 bases). Trimming took 2 bases from V and 4 from J, leaving 9 bases between them. Looked up from germline, CDR1 is MDHEN and CDR2 is SYDVKM. This CDR3 is 14 amino acids long. The CDR3 protein is CASSLGGPNQPQHF. The CDR3 nucleotides read TGTGCCAGCAGTTTAGGGGGCCCGAATCAGCCCCAGCATTTT.

The V call is TRBV29-1, the J call TRBJ1-1; TRBD1 is a possible D gene (5 bases). The CDR3 is made up of 13 amino acids. The germline gives CDR1 SQVTM, CDR2 ANQGSEA. Between the trimmed V and J ends, which lost 6 bases and 4 bases, there was a span of 15 bases. The CDR3 nucleotides read TGCAGCGTCCTAAACCAGGGCGGCACTGAAGCTTTCTTT. This translates into CSVLNQGGTEAFF.

V gene TRBV9 combines with J gene TRBJ2-1; the match to TRBD2 covers 11 bases. There are 13 residues in the CDR3. With V trimmed by 5 bases and J by 6 bases, 1 base remained unmatched. CDR1 is SGDLS and CDR2 is YYNGEE in the germline V gene. DNA of the CDR3: TGTGCCAGCAGTCTAGCGGGGGGCAATGAGCAGTTCTTC. Translated, it gives CASSLAGGNEQFF.

The rearrangement uses TRBV28 and TRBJ1-5; no definite D call. Germline V lookup: CDR1 MDHEN, CDR2 SYDVKM. The germline V and J ends were trimmed by 7 bases and 7 bases, with 23 bases remaining between them. This CDR3 region has 16 residues. CDR3 sequence (DNA): TGTGCCAGCACCCCTGAGCTCGGTTCGGGTTTCCAGCCCCAGCATTTT. Protein product: CASTPELGSGFQPQHF. Looking up the rest from reference TRBV28 and TRBJ1-5 gives the full variable domain: DVKVTQSSRYLVKRTGEKVFLECVQDMDHENMFWYRQDPGLGLRLIYFSYDVKMKEKGDIPEGYSVSREKKERFSLILESASTNQTSMYLCASTPELGSGFQPQHFGDGTRLSIL.

Remarks on this clone: The junction departs from germline at one end; a sequencing error may be responsible. This chain joins TRBV3-1 (or the pseudogene TRBV3-2) and TRBJ2-7; a possible D gene is TRBD2 (5 bases). The germline V gene encodes CDR1 LGHDT and CDR2 YNNKEL (reference sequence). The CDR3 sequence is 13 residues long. The CDR3 bases are TGTGCCAGCAGCCATATTATAGGCGCGGGTGAGGACTTC. Translation gives CASSHIIGAGEDF.

Regarding this clone: A read error may account for a junction end that differs from germline. CDR3 residues: CASSRGQGYCF. For the CDR3, the DNA is TGTGCCAGCAGTAGGGGACAGGGATATTGCTTT. V is TRBV6-5 and J is TRBJ1-1; 9 bases map to TRBD1. The germline gives CDR1 MNHEY, CDR2 SVGAGI. The CDR3 spans 11 residues.

This sequence joins TRBV6-2 or TRBV6-3 and TRBJ1-6; 7 positions match TRBD1. The CDR3 runs to 14 residues. From germline, CDR1 is MNHEY and CDR2 SVGEGT. With V trimmed by 3 bases and J by 8 bases, 4 bases remained unmatched. The chain's CDR3 is CASSYGDRYSPLHF. DNA of the CDR3: TGTGCCAGCAGTTATGGGGACAGATATTCACCCCTCCACTTT.

This rearrangement joins TRBV4-1 to TRBJ1-1; TRBD1 matches 7 bases. Germline CDR1 and CDR2: MGHRA and YSYEKL. The V and J ends lost 4 bases and 0 bases, in that order; junction bases with no gene match: 17. This CDR3 has 19 residues. The CDR3 DNA reads TGCGCCAGCAGCCGTCGACCGACAGGGCCGCCGGTCATGAACACTGAAGCTTTCTTT. This encodes CASSRRPTGPPVMNTEAFF.

V and J are TRBV18 and TRBJ2-5, with 7 bases lining up with TRBD1. This CDR3 region has 14 residues. Germline CDR1 is KGHSH and CDR2 is LQKENI. Trimming removed 3 bases from V and 6 bases from J; junction bases left unmatched: 7. CDR3 sequence: CASSPIQGRQTQYF. CDR3 bases: TGTGCCAGCTCACCCATACAGGGGCGTCAGACCCAGTACTTC.